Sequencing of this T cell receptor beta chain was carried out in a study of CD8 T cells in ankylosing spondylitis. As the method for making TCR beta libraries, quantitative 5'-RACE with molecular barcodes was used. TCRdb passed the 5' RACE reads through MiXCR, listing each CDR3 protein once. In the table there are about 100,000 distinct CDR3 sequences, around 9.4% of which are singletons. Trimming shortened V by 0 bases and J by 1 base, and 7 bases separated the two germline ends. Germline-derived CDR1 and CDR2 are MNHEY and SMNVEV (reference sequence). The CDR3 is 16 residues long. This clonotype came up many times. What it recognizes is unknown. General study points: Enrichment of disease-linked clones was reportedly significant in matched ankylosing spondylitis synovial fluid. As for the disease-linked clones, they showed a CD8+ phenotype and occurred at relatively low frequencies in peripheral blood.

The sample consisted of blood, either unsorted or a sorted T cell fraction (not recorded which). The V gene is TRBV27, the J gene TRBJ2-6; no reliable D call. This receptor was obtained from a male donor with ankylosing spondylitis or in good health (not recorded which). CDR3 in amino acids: CASSLSTASGANVLTF. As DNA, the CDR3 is TGTGCCAGCAGTTTATCGACTGCATCTGGGGCCAACGTCCTGACTTTC.